This T cell receptor (beta chain) was observed in a study of T-cell memory formation after mild COVID-19. In the study overall: Across donors, TCR clusters were largely donor specific. General observations from the study: Specificity for SARS-CoV-2 was not confirmed among the second-wave clones peaking on day 37. Largely, contracting CD4+ clones fell within CM and EM, and contracting CD8+ clones within EMRA.

The CDR3 runs to 14 residues. Trimming stripped 0 bases from V and 1 base from J, with 9 bases between. Germline CDR1 reads GTSNPN; CDR2 reads SVGIG (reference sequence). MiXCR, applied by TCRdb to the 5' RACE reads, yields one record per CDR3 protein. Seen here are 360,000 or so distinct CDR3 sequences, around 28% observed once, and the top ten hold about 13%. For this clonotype: Its antigen is currently unknown.

Sequencing was done on a sample of PBMCs or a T cell subset sorted from them (not recorded which). The J gene is TRBJ1-1, the V gene TRBV30; weak D call: TRBD1 (6 bases). The sequence was collected from an adult woman who had mild COVID-19 (a few samples of this study predate the infection). Cell type and time point are not known. CDR3 protein: CAWSVETGNTEAFF. The DNA for the CDR3 is TGTGCCTGGAGTGTTGAGACAGGGAACACTGAAGCTTTCTTT.